These 25 T cell receptor beta chains were all obtained from the same sample, sequenced in a study of cytomegalovirus exposure and HLA in healthy donors. This table comes from immunoSEQ multiplex PCR, and its TCRdb copy is limited to in-frame clones, with some not included. The repertoire has tens of thousands of clones, 90% to 97% of them found once; the top ten carry approximately 0.95%. The sequenced material came from PBMCs. The receptor set was obtained from a man between 18 and 35 years old in good health and CMV-seronegative.

V is TRBV4-2 and J is TRBJ2-7; unclear D gene. Germline lookup yields CDR1 LGHNA and CDR2 YNFKEQ. There are 16 residues in the CDR3. V lost 0 bases, J lost 3 bases, and 15 bases lay in between. The CDR3 nucleotides read TGTGCCAGCAGCCAAGAGATGGTTAGCCGTTACTACGAGCAGTACTTC. Its translation is CASSQEMVSRYYEQYF.

This chain connects TRBV27 to TRBJ1-1, with 9 bases that match TRBD1. The length of the CDR3 is 15 residues. CDR1 and CDR2 (germline): MNHEY, SMNVEV (reference sequence). V shed 4 bases, J shed 1 base, and the junction held 4 bases outside the gene matches. Here the CDR3 DNA reads TGTGCCAGCAGTTCTCTGGACAGGGGGAACACTGAAGCTTTCTTT. This sequence encodes CASSSLDRGNTEAFF.

DNA for the CDR3: TGCGCCAGCAGCGAGGAAAGGGGGCGCACAGATACGCAGTATTTT. Translated: CASSEERGRTDTQYF. The chain joins TRBV4-1 to TRBJ2-3, with TRBD1 matching over 7 bases. Per germline, CDR1 MGHRA and CDR2 YSYEKL. Trimming at V came to 5 bases and at J to 1 base, leaving 6 bases not matched to a gene. This CDR3 is built from 15 residues.

This CDR3 reads CASSPHSGGEFYEQYF. CDR3 DNA: TGTGCCAGCAGTCCCCATAGCGGAGGTGAGTTCTACGAGCAGTACTTC. The chain couples TRBV27 to TRBJ2-7; D possibly corresponds to TRBD2 (6 bases). Trimming removed 5 bases at V and 3 bases at J, with 20 bases between. This CDR3 is 16 amino acids long. Germline CDR1 MNHEY, CDR2 SMNVEV (reference sequence).

This clone has a handful of counts. The V gene is TRBV5-4, the J gene TRBJ2-5, with a weak D call TRBD2 (6 bases). The CDR3 is made up of 16 amino acids. Deletions cut 5 bases from V and 4 bases from J, with 21 bases between. Germline CDR1 SGHNT, CDR2 YYREEE (reference sequence). CDR3 sequence reads: CASRTGGASVAETQYF. The CDR3 DNA reads TGTGCCAGCAGGACCGGAGGAGCTAGCGTGGCAGAGACCCAGTACTTC.

The V gene is TRBV7-9, the J gene TRBJ2-2; 7 nucleotides align to TRBD2. The junction had 11 bases not matched to a gene; V was cut back by 8 bases and J by 5 bases. This CDR3 spans 15 amino acids. CDR1 is SEHNR and CDR2 is FQNEAQ in the germline V gene (reference sequence). This chain's CDR3 is CASVRSGGNTGELFF. The CDR3 region has the DNA TGTGCCAGCGTCCGCTCGGGAGGAAATACCGGGGAGCTGTTTTTT.

Only one count was recorded for this clone. The rearrangement uses TRBV6-5 and TRBJ1-5; 7 positions agree with TRBD1. With V trimmed by 5 bases and J by 2 bases, 3 bases remained unmatched. Germline values: CDR1 MNHEY, CDR2 SVGAGI. The CDR3 is made up of 14 amino acids. The CDR3 coding sequence is TGTGCCAGCAGTCCCGACAGGGGCAATCAGCCCCAGCATTTT. Translation: CASSPDRGNQPQHF.

The chain employs TRBV7-9 and TRBJ2-2; maybe TRBD2 (6 bases). V gave up 7 bases and J gave up 2 bases, with 17 bases separating them. Germline-derived CDR1 and CDR2 are SEHNR and FQNEAQ (reference sequence). The CDR3 is made up of 16 amino acids. The CDR3: CASTNGARGNTGELFF. The CDR3 DNA reads TGTGCCAGCACCAACGGGGCGCGGGGAAACACCGGGGAGCTGTTTTTT.

V and J are TRBV15 and TRBJ2-5; D not certain. Trimming removed 1 base at V and 9 bases at J, with 9 bases between. The CDR3 is 12 residues long. The germline V gene encodes CDR1 LNHNV and CDR2 YYDKDF (reference sequence). The CDR3 protein is CATSRGPEAQYF. For the CDR3, the DNA is TGTGCCACCAGCAGAGGCCCCGAGGCCCAGTACTTC.

This chain links TRBV15 with TRBJ2-3; the match to TRBD2 covers 8 bases. The CDR3 has 15 amino acids. CDR1 and CDR2 from the germline V gene are LNHNV and YYDKDF (reference sequence). The ends lost 4 bases at V and 7 bases at J; junction bases unmatched: 10. CDR3 protein: CATSTSGSIQNTQYF. The CDR3 DNA reads as TGTGCCACCAGCACCAGCGGGAGTATTCAAAATACGCAGTATTTT. The full variable domain, in which reference TRBV15 and TRBJ2-3 provide the parts outside the CDR3, is DAMVIQNPRYQVTQFGKPVTLSCSQTLNHNVMYWYQQKSSQAPKLLFHYYDKDFNNEADTPDNFQSRRPNTSFCFLDIRSPGLGDTAMYLCATSTSGSIQNTQYFGPGTRLTVL.

The chain joins TRBV11-2 to TRBJ2-1; D not certain. CDR1 is SGHAT and CDR2 is FQNNGV in the germline V gene. Trimming shortened V by 2 bases and J by 7 bases, and 18 bases separated the two germline ends. CDR3 length: 16 amino acids. The CDR3 protein is CASSLIRGDQFNEQFF. CDR3 DNA sequence: TGTGCCAGCAGCTTAATACGCGGAGATCAGTTTAATGAGCAGTTCTTC.

This chain uses TRBV5-1 with TRBJ2-3; D is unclear. V was clipped by 7 bases and J by 3 bases, with 24 bases between them. Germline V gene lookup returns CDR1 SGHRS and CDR2 YFSETQ. The CDR3 runs 17 residues. The CDR3 loop reads CASQKRSFVAETDTQYF. CDR3 coding DNA: TGCGCCAGCCAAAAAAGGTCCTTCGTCGCGGAGACAGATACGCAGTATTTT. Supplemented by reference TRBV5-1 and TRBJ2-3, the full variable domain reads KAGVTQTPRYLIKTRGQQVTLSCSPISGHRSVSWYQQTPGQGLQFLFEYFSETQRNKGNFPGRFSGRQFSNSRSEMNVSTLELGDSALYLCASQKRSFVAETDTQYFGPGTRLTVL.

The rearrangement uses TRBV6-1 and TRBJ2-7, with TRBD2 matching over 8 bases. V lost 9 bases, J lost 2 bases, and 9 bases stayed unmatched. Germline CDR1 and CDR2: MNHNS and SASEGT. The CDR3 runs 14 residues. In DNA, the CDR3 is TGTGCCAGTATTACTAGCGGAGGGACCTACGAGCAGTACTTC. It is translated as CASITSGGTYEQYF.

J is TRBJ2-7 and V is TRBV28, with TRBD2 matching over 12 bases. V shed 4 bases and J 3 bases; nucleotides not matched to a gene: 1. The CDR3 extends over 14 amino acids. Germline V CDR1 and CDR2: MDHEN, SYDVKM. This CDR3 is CASSSTSGSYEQYF. In DNA form, the CDR3 reads TGTGCCAGCAGTTCGACTAGCGGGAGCTACGAGCAGTACTTC.

The V and J genes are TRBV7-8 and TRBJ2-5; 7 bases align to TRBD2. The J call may be wrong; the DNA end is better matched by TRBJ2-7. CDR3 length equals 14 residues. The germline gives CDR1 SGHVS, CDR2 FQNEAQ. In DNA, the CDR3 is TGTGCCAGCAGCTTAGCAGCGGGGACCTACGAGCAGTACTTC. It encodes CASSLAAGTYEQYF.

V gene TRBV4-2 combines with J gene TRBJ1-3, with a weak D call TRBD1 (6 bases). This CDR3 is 18 amino acids long. The V gene lost 0 bases and the J gene lost 5 bases, with 20 bases spanning the gap. Germline V CDR1 and CDR2: LGHNA, YNFKEQ. The CDR3 bases are TGTGCCAGCAGCCAAGAAGATTTCAGGGGCCCCGTGCGAAACACCATATATTTT. This gives the protein CASSQEDFRGPVRNTIYF.

CDR3 in amino acids: CASSSGTGGQETQYF. CDR3 DNA sequence: TGTGCCAGCAGCTCCGGGACAGGGGGCCAGGAGACCCAGTACTTC. The rearrangement joins TRBV5-4 to TRBJ2-5, with 12 bases identical to TRBD1. The length of the CDR3 is 15 residues. The V gene's germline CDR1 is SGHNT and CDR2 YYREEE (reference sequence). With V trimmed by 3 bases and J by 5 bases, 5 bases remained unmatched. Combining the CDR3 with reference TRBV5-4 and TRBJ2-5 gives the whole variable domain ETGVTQSPTHLIKTRGQQVTLRCSSQSGHNTVSWYQQALGQGPQFIFQYYREEENGRGNFPPRFSGLQFPNYSSELNVNALELDDSALYLCASSSGTGGQETQYFGPGTRLLVL.

The chain has TRBV5-1 and TRBJ2-5, with D maybe TRBD2 (6 bases). V was cut by 2 bases and J by 5 bases, with 13 bases left in between. Per the germline V gene, CDR1 is SGHRS and CDR2 is YFSETQ. CDR3 length equals 14 residues. CDR3 protein: CASSLTSIVETQYF. CDR3 coding DNA: TGCGCCAGCAGCTTAACTAGCATCGTTGAGACCCAGTACTTC.

The V gene is TRBV27, the J gene TRBJ2-1; D is possibly TRBD2 (6 bases). With 10 bases removed from V and 5 bases from J, the gap between germline ends came to 24 bases. This CDR3 spans 16 amino acids. CDR1 and CDR2 from the germline V gene are MNHEY and SMNVEV (reference sequence). The CDR3 sequence is CATSGLGEAFHNEQFF. For the CDR3, the DNA is TGTGCCACCTCGGGGTTAGGGGAGGCCTTTCACAATGAGCAGTTCTTC.

V is TRBV15 and J is TRBJ1-4; D remains unclear. This CDR3 has 16 residues. The germline V and J ends were trimmed by 0 bases and 4 bases, with 12 bases remaining between them. Per the germline V gene, CDR1 is LNHNV and CDR2 is YYDKDF (reference sequence). In DNA form, the CDR3 reads TGTGCCACCAGCAGAGATCGGCGGGGATTTAATGAAAAACTGTTTTTT. Amino acid sequence: CATSRDRRGFNEKLFF.

The chain is built from TRBV28 and TRBJ1-1; weak D call: TRBD1 (6 bases). The V gene lost 2 bases and the J gene lost 9 bases, with 10 bases spanning the gap. The germline CDR1 and CDR2 sequences are MDHEN and SYDVKM. The CDR3 has 12 residues. The CDR3 DNA follows: TGTGCCAGCAGTTTAGGCAGGGGAAAAGCTTTCTTT. This gives the protein CASSLGRGKAFF.

The CDR3 coding sequence is TGCGCCAGCAGCCAAGATAGACAGAAACTGTTTTTT. Its protein product is CASSQDRQKLFF. V is TRBV4-3 and J is TRBJ1-4; TRBD1 is a possible D gene (5 bases). Germline V gene data show CDR1 as LGHNA and CDR2 as YSLEER. Deletions cut 0 bases from V and 11 bases from J, with 7 bases between. The CDR3 is 12 amino acids.

This rearrangement joins TRBV28 to TRBJ2-2, with TRBD1 matching over 9 bases. Germline V lookup: CDR1 MDHEN, CDR2 SYDVKM. With 4 bases clipped from V and 3 bases from J, the junction kept 9 bases outside the gene matches. This CDR3 contains 17 residues. The CDR3 sequence is CASSSPGQGEDTGELFF. As DNA, the CDR3 is TGTGCCAGCAGTTCACCGGGACAGGGCGAGGACACCGGGGAGCTGTTTTTT. Drawing the rest from reference TRBV28 and TRBJ2-2, the complete variable domain is DVKVTQSSRYLVKRTGEKVFLECVQDMDHENMFWYRQDPGLGLRLIYFSYDVKMKEKGDIPEGYSVSREKKERFSLILESASTNQTSMYLCASSSPGQGEDTGELFFGEGSRLTVL.

This clone was seen once. The chain recombines TRBV5-1 with TRBJ2-5; the D gene is possibly TRBD2 (6 bases). This CDR3 contains 16 residues. With 0 bases removed from V and 0 bases from J, the gap between germline ends came to 12 bases. CDR1 and CDR2 from the germline V gene are SGHRS and YFSETQ. DNA of the CDR3: TGCGCCAGCAGCTTGGAATTAGCGGCGTACCAAGAGACCCAGTACTTC. This codes for CASSLELAAYQETQYF. The whole variable domain, filled in from reference TRBV5-1 and TRBJ2-5, reads KAGVTQTPRYLIKTRGQQVTLSCSPISGHRSVSWYQQTPGQGLQFLFEYFSETQRNKGNFPGRFSGRQFSNSRSEMNVSTLELGDSALYLCASSLELAAYQETQYFGPGTRLLVL.

The CDR3, as DNA: TGTGCCAGCACGCAGGGCGGGAGTAAGGGCGAGACCCAGTACTTC. Its translation: CASTQGGSKGETQYF. The gene calls are TRBV9 and TRBJ2-5; 7 bases are shared with TRBD2. The CDR3 length is 15 residues. V gave up 6 bases and J gave up 5 bases; unmatched junction bases: 13. Germline V gene sequence: CDR1 SGDLS, CDR2 YYNGEE. Combining the CDR3 with reference TRBV9 and TRBJ2-5 gives the whole variable domain DSGVTQTPKHLITATGQRVTLRCSPRSGDLSVYWYQQSLDQGLQFLIQYYNGEERAKGNILERFSAQQFPDLHSELNLSSLELGDSALYFCASTQGGSKGETQYFGPGTRLLVL.